These T cell receptor beta chains were read from a single sample in a study of blood T cell repertoires in COVID-19. The assay was immunoSEQ multiplex PCR, and TCRdb's table has in-frame clones only and misses some. Among over 120,000 clones listed, about 86% were seen once. The source material was peripheral blood. These TCRs come from a human donor in a cohort sampled during active COVID-19. Each CDR3 is given without its conserved first and last residue. Each record gives: V gene, CDR3 length, D gene, CDR3 protein. D genes are given only for firm matches.

V gene: TRBV15
CDR3 length: 11
D gene: TRBD1
CDR3 protein: ATSRNRGQEQY

V gene: TRBV10-3
CDR3 length: 13
D gene: -
CDR3 protein: ASSSLTASSYEQY

V gene: TRBV19
CDR3 length: 13
D gene: -
CDR3 protein: ASSIGWRLTGELF

V gene: TRBV5-1
CDR3 length: 14
D gene: TRBD2
CDR3 protein: ASSFSSGSGQETQY

V gene: TRBV28
CDR3 length: 12
D gene: TRBD1
CDR3 protein: ASRPAGGHYEQY

V gene: TRBV5-1
CDR3 length: 16
D gene: -
CDR3 protein: ASSLRAPTSNSFYEQF

V gene: TRBV11-2
CDR3 length: 13
D gene: -
CDR3 protein: ASSYRTGLFTEAF

V gene: TRBV3-1/TRBV3-2
CDR3 length: 14
D gene: -
CDR3 protein: ASSPYYPEGYFEQY

V gene: TRBV7-9
CDR3 length: 14
D gene: -
CDR3 protein: ASSLGSTGSVREQY

V gene: TRBV7-9
CDR3 length: 16
D gene: TRBD2
CDR3 protein: ASSTTVILAGVHNEQF

V gene: TRBV24-1
CDR3 length: 12
D gene: TRBD1
CDR3 protein: ATSENRGSGEAF

V gene: TRBV7-2
CDR3 length: 14
D gene: TRBD1
CDR3 protein: ASSLQTGVSGNTIY

V gene: TRBV28
CDR3 length: 12
D gene: TRBD1
CDR3 protein: ASSPGQASYEQY

V gene: TRBV5-1
CDR3 length: 14
D gene: TRBD1
CDR3 protein: ASSLVTGGSGDTQY

V gene: TRBV9
CDR3 length: 14
D gene: -
CDR3 protein: ASSVGSGVGDTEAF

V gene: TRBV5-1
CDR3 length: 12
D gene: -
CDR3 protein: ASSPQQGNTEAF

V gene: TRBV28
CDR3 length: 12
D gene: -
CDR3 protein: ASSFGGKQEKLF

V gene: TRBV5-1
CDR3 length: 12
D gene: TRBD1
CDR3 protein: ASSLATGLTEAF

V gene: TRBV9
CDR3 length: 13
D gene: -
CDR3 protein: ASSVMGEGANVLT

V gene: TRBV5-1
CDR3 length: 12
D gene: TRBD1
CDR3 protein: ASSDWDSSVEQY

V gene: TRBV4-3
CDR3 length: 13
D gene: TRBD2
CDR3 protein: ASSQEAGDTGELF

V gene: TRBV28
CDR3 length: 12
D gene: -
CDR3 protein: ASSFWSGNQPQH

V gene: TRBV7-2
CDR3 length: 14
D gene: TRBD1
CDR3 protein: ASSASGTGFYYGYT

V gene: TRBV9
CDR3 length: 14
D gene: TRBD2
CDR3 protein: ASSEGLAGANNEQF

V gene: TRBV27
CDR3 length: 13
D gene: TRBD2
CDR3 protein: ASSRVSGAAYEQY

V gene: TRBV28
CDR3 length: 14
D gene: -
CDR3 protein: ASSFGFSSGQETQY

V gene: TRBV7-9
CDR3 length: 11
D gene: -
CDR3 protein: ASSSNRNYGYT

V gene: TRBV7-2
CDR3 length: 13
D gene: -
CDR3 protein: ASSLIVPSGNEQF

V gene: TRBV5-1
CDR3 length: 14
D gene: -
CDR3 protein: ASKLLEGDSGNTIY

V gene: TRBV15
CDR3 length: 14
D gene: -
CDR3 protein: ATSRDRGGLNYGYT

V gene: TRBV19
CDR3 length: 14
D gene: TRBD1
CDR3 protein: ASSPGGDRVPYEQY

V gene: TRBV9
CDR3 length: 13
D gene: -
CDR3 protein: ASSVGGTHSYEQY

V gene: TRBV28
CDR3 length: 13
D gene: TRBD1
CDR3 protein: ASRPQGERLKPQH

V gene: TRBV28
CDR3 length: 10
D gene: -
CDR3 protein: ASSPLRGVED

V gene: TRBV6-5
CDR3 length: 9
D gene: -
CDR3 protein: ASSRGSGYT

V gene: TRBV3-1/TRBV3-2
CDR3 length: 11
D gene: -
CDR3 protein: ASSFRLAYEQY

V gene: TRBV5-1
CDR3 length: 12
D gene: -
CDR3 protein: ASSLAGGNYEQY

V gene: TRBV3-1/TRBV3-2
CDR3 length: 14
D gene: -
CDR3 protein: ASSQGSGTPMGEQY

V gene: TRBV10-2
CDR3 length: 11
D gene: TRBD2
CDR3 protein: ASSRSGKYEQY

V gene: TRBV28
CDR3 length: 16
D gene: TRBD1
CDR3 protein: ASSLGPIRDRGLQPQH

V gene: TRBV18
CDR3 length: 15
D gene: TRBD1
CDR3 protein: ASSMGQLTLGSYEQY

V gene: TRBV7-2
CDR3 length: 13
D gene: TRBD2
CDR3 protein: ASSPGTSGTDTQY

V gene: TRBV9
CDR3 length: 13
D gene: TRBD2
CDR3 protein: ASSPGLARPYEQY

V gene: TRBV24-1
CDR3 length: 14
D gene: -
CDR3 protein: ATSDLVSSGTDTQY

V gene: TRBV7-2
CDR3 length: 10
D gene: TRBD2
CDR3 protein: ASSLGGGEQY

V gene: TRBV28
CDR3 length: 15
D gene: TRBD2
CDR3 protein: ASVGGAGGRALHEQY

V gene: TRBV7-2
CDR3 length: 15
D gene: TRBD1
CDR3 protein: ASSLSTGGFPNSPLH

V gene: TRBV5-4
CDR3 length: 12
D gene: TRBD1
CDR3 protein: ASSSGTGQETQY

V gene: TRBV6-5
CDR3 length: 12
D gene: TRBD1
CDR3 protein: ASSHDRGDEKLF

V gene: TRBV5-1
CDR3 length: 15
D gene: TRBD1
CDR3 protein: ASSWGPGTGGSGELF

V gene: TRBV7-9
CDR3 length: 13
D gene: TRBD1
CDR3 protein: ASSLAGTGGYEQY

V gene: TRBV5-4
CDR3 length: 16
D gene: TRBD2
CDR3 protein: ASSLRTRAGGSSYEQY